These T cell receptor beta chains were read from a single sample in a study of cytomegalovirus exposure and HLA in healthy donors. Method: immunoSEQ multiplex PCR; TCRdb's copy keeps in-frame clones and lacks some. The sample consists of 150,000 to 200,000 clones, approximately 78% of them appearing once. The sequenced material came from PBMCs. These receptor sequences come from a young woman in good health and CMV-seronegative. Each CDR3 is given with its conserved first and last residue. A D gene is named only where the DNA matches it firmly. Clone size is shown for a subset of rows, as once, few, many or a class of expanded clone.

clone_size	d_call	v_call	j_call	cdr3_nt	cdr3_aa
.	TRBD2	TRBV28	TRBJ2-1	TGTGCCAGCAGTTTAGAACTGGGAACTAGCGGGAGTACGAATGAGCAGTTCTTC	CASSLELGTSGSTNEQFF
.	TRBD2	TRBV2	TRBJ2-5	TGTGCCAGCAGCGACGGACTAGCGGGTTACCCATCACGGGAGACCCAGTACTTC	CASSDGLAGYPSRETQYF
.	TRBD2	TRBV7-8	TRBJ2-3	TGTGCCAGCAGCTTGGGTCTTTTAGCGGGGGGGCTGACAGATACGCAGTATTTT	CASSLGLLAGGLTDTQYF
.	TRBD1	TRBV6-5	TRBJ1-1	TGTGCCAGCAGTTACACGGGACAGGGCCGCACTGAAGCTTTCTTT	CASSYTGQGRTEAFF
.	.	TRBV28	TRBJ1-2	TGTGCCAGCAGTCTCACCCCCCTCGCAGGGCCCTATGGCTACACCTTC	CASSLTPLAGPYGYTF
.	.	TRBV4-1	TRBJ1-2	TGCGCCAGCAGCCAAGTTGACATAGCTAACTATGGCTACACCTTC	CASSQVDIANYGYTF
.	.	TRBV11-3	TRBJ2-7	TGTGCCAGCAGCCCGGGACACCTCACCTACGAGCAGTACTTC	CASSPGHLTYEQYF
.	TRBD2	TRBV7-2	TRBJ2-3	TGTGCCAGCAGCTTCACTAGCGGCACAGATACGCAGTATTTT	CASSFTSGTDTQYF
few	.	TRBV28	TRBJ2-7	TGTGCCAGCAGTTTATGGCAGGGTGATCCCTACGAGCAGTACTTC	CASSLWQGDPYEQYF
.	TRBD1	TRBV7-2	TRBJ1-5	TGTGCCAGCTCCCGGACAGGGAATCAGCCCCAGCATTTT	CASSRTGNQPQHF